This TCR beta chain stems from a study of CD39 and CD103 CD8 tumor-infiltrating T cells (dated by TCRdb to 2016 to 2019). Describing the broader study: An HPV-positive HNSCC, an HPV-negative HNSCC, an ovarian cancer and a melanoma patient were represented in the repertoire comparisons shown. Repertoires of CD8 TIL subsets defined by CD103 and CD39 were compared with peripheral memory CD8 T cells by TCRbeta CDR3 deep sequencing.

The trim is 4 bases for V and 0 bases for J, with a gap of 3 bases between the germline ends. Based on the germline V gene, the CDR1 and CDR2 sequences are MNHNS and SASEGT. From its cysteine to its phenylalanine, the CDR3 spans 13 amino acids. Left in the record is the CDR3 DNA by itself, 39 bases read in frame from the first base. In this sample, this clone turned up a few times. Its specific antigen is unknown. No much larger clone is present one base from it, and per-base qualities are unavailable. Study-wide conclusions, independent of this receptor: Clonotypes from DN TILs largely overlapped with peripheral memory CD8 repertoires, while clonotypes from DP TILs were only rarely found in blood or uninvolved lymph node. DP CD8 TILs appeared to be more oligoclonal than DN and SP CD8 TILs and blood memory CD8 T cells, with roughly 55-86% covered by the top 30 clonotypes.

From about 10,000 to 100,000 sorted cells per subset, genomic DNA was extracted using the DNeasy Blood and Tissue Kit. The immunoSEQ service sequenced and mapped the TCRbeta V-J or V-D-J regions, with each sample reaching coverage above 8x. In the paper's pipeline: Analysis was limited to productive rearrangements exported from the immunoSEQ Analyzer platform, and clonality was evaluated on the 500 most abundant clones. Repertoire overlap between populations was quantified with the Morisita-Horn similarity index and the Jaccard index. Morisita-Horn similarity between CD8 T-cell subset TCR repertoires was measured in six or seven cancer patients. This immuneACCESS table, as held by TCRdb, lists in-frame sequences with V and J called but not all clones. Of the missing ones, under half trace to an unresolved V gene in checked studies; the others have no known cause. V, J and clone size are taken as reported in that table, and D and trimming were inferred from the DNA itself. Present in this sample are about 3,000 clones, 63% of which were seen just once. The ten largest account for about 25% of the sample.

At the time samples were collected, the patients were not on therapy, although their prior treatments varied from chemotherapy, radiotherapy, surgery and immunotherapy to none at all. Thawed cells were enriched for T lymphocytes with a negative-selection kit, adding EpCAM beads for tumor-infiltrating lymphocytes. CD8 TIL subsets were FACS-sorted as CD3+CD4-CD8+CD45RA- cells split by CD39 and CD103 expression into DN, SP and DP. After mincing, tumor specimens underwent a 1 h digestion with hyaluronidase, collagenase and DNase, and were then filtered, enriched by Ficoll and cryopreserved. Populations were sorted to 99% purity on a FACSAria II, and cell pellets were frozen for TCR sequencing without culture.

The sequence links TRBV6-1 to TRBJ1-4; no D gene call is confident. The TCR originated in a human donor with head and neck squamous cell carcinoma. Sequenced material: CD39- CD103- CD8+ T cells sorted from the tumor. The cell subset or site label here, explained by the study, means: CD103-CD39- double-negative CD45RA- CD8 T cells. The nucleotides read TGTGCCAGCAGTGCGGCAACTAATGAAAAACTGTTTTTT. Protein translation: CASSAATNEKLFF.